The 25 T cell receptor beta chains presented below share a single source sample, sequenced in a study of regulatory T cells in long-lasting Graves disease. Sample time point: persistent/refractory GD, antithyroid drugs over 5 years with positive TRAb. The authors made the TCR library using RNA they extracted from PBMCs. Construction of TCR beta libraries relied on iRepertoire HTBI primers and on Arm-PCR targeting CDR3 regions. TCRdb redid the calling of the multiplex PCR reads with MiXCR, one entry per CDR3 protein. The sample has hundreds of thousands of distinct CDR3 sequences, around a fifth seen once. The sequenced sample was peripheral blood mononuclear cells (PBMCs), obtained when the disease was refractory, from a patient treated with antithyroid drugs. These TCRs come from a female donor with Graves disease.

This clonotype was observed a handful of times. The chain recombines TRBV5-1 with TRBJ2-7, with 8 positions matching TRBD2. The CDR3 spans 14 residues. J gave up 3 bases and V 5 bases, and 7 bases lay outside the gene matches. Germline values: CDR1 SGHRS, CDR2 YFSETQ. The CDR3 nucleotides are TGCGCCAGCAGTGCAATAGCGGGGAACTACGAGCAGTACTTC. Protein: CASSAIAGNYEQYF.

This clonotype was seen repeatedly, ten times or more. The gene calls are TRBV27 and TRBJ1-5, with TRBD1 matching 10 bases. Germline V lookup: CDR1 MNHEY, CDR2 SMNVEV (reference sequence). The CDR3 is 15 amino acids. V lost 5 bases to trimming and J lost 6 bases; unmatched junction nucleotides: 7. The CDR3 loop reads CASSGGQGSGQPQHF. The CDR3, as DNA: TGTGCCAGCAGTGGGGGACAGGGGAGCGGTCAGCCCCAGCATTTT.

The chain is built from TRBV7-9 and TRBJ1-3, with D possibly being TRBD1 (5 bases). This CDR3 is 15 amino acids long. Trimming removed 5 bases at V and 2 bases at J, with 13 bases between. Germline V gene lookup returns CDR1 SEHNR and CDR2 FQNEAQ (reference sequence). The DNA of the CDR3 is TGTGCCAGCAGCCATAATCAGGGTCCTGGAAACACCATATATTTT. Protein product: CASSHNQGPGNTIYF.

This sequence joins TRBV9 and TRBJ2-2; no definite D call. Germline V gene sequence: CDR1 SGDLS, CDR2 YYNGEE. Trimming took 0 bases from V and 8 from J, leaving 5 bases between them. The CDR3 is 12 residues long. For the CDR3, the DNA is TGTGCCAGCAGCGTAGAAAGGGGGGAGCTGTTTTTT. As protein: CASSVERGELFF.

Concerning this clonotype itself: This may be a read error: a much more frequent sequence differs by one nucleotide. This sequence joins TRBV28 and TRBJ1-6; D perhaps matches TRBD1 (5 bases). Germline V gene sequence: CDR1 MDHEN, CDR2 SYDVKM. CDR3 length equals 15 residues. CDR3 nucleotides: TGTGCCGGCAGGGTCCAGGAAACCTATAATTCACCCCTCCACTTT. This codes for CAGRVQETYNSPLHF.

This clonotype has only a few counts. This chain connects TRBV20-1 to TRBJ2-5; 7 nucleotides agree with TRBD2. CDR1 and CDR2 (germline): DFQATT, SNEGSKA (reference sequence). The CDR3 is made up of 14 amino acids. Trimming removed 4 bases from V and 2 bases from J; junction bases left unmatched: 7. CDR3 coding DNA: TGCAGTGCTACCAGCCCTAGCGGACAAGAGACCCAGTACTTC. Its translation: CSATSPSGQETQYF.

This clonotype was seen more than once but under ten times. The V and J genes are TRBV28 and TRBJ2-3; D is unclear. Trimming took 3 bases from V and 2 from J, leaving 9 bases between them. The CDR3 loop spans 14 amino acids. The germline CDR1 and CDR2 sequences are MDHEN and SYDVKM. CDR3 bases: TGTGCCAGCAGTTTCGCTCAACTCACAGATACGCAGTATTTT. It specifies CASSFAQLTDTQYF.

The gene calls are TRBV29-1 and TRBJ2-1, with 7 positions matching TRBD2. The junction had 6 bases not matched to a gene; V was cut back by 7 bases and J by 9 bases. Germline assignment: CDR1 SQVTM and CDR2 ANQGSEA. This CDR3 has 11 amino acids. The CDR3 bases are TGCAGCGGGGGGGGAAGTGGTGAGCAGTTCTTC. This sequence encodes CSGGGSGEQFF.

The sample holds many counts of this clonotype. J is TRBJ2-7 and V is TRBV7-2, with 13 bases matching TRBD2. This CDR3 is built from 14 residues. Germline CDR1 and CDR2: SGHTA and FQGNSA. With 5 bases clipped from V and 7 bases from J, the junction kept 5 bases outside the gene matches. CDR3 region: CASSLAGLAGEQYF. CDR3 nucleotide sequence: TGTGCCAGCAGCCTCGCGGGACTAGCGGGAGAGCAGTACTTC.

This clonotype was seen ten or more times. The chain combines TRBV7-3 with TRBJ1-2; D unclear. V shed 5 bases and J shed 2 bases, with 12 bases lying between them. CDR3 size: 14 residues. Germline-derived CDR1 and CDR2 are SGHTA and FQGTGA. The CDR3 DNA is TGTGCCAGCAGCCCTTCTGAGGGAAACTATGGCTACACCTTC. It is translated as CASSPSEGNYGYTF.

Only a few counts were recorded for this clonotype. The chain carries TRBV19 and TRBJ2-5; a weak D match, TRBD1 (6 bases). V lost 5 bases and J 4 bases, leaving 17 bases between the germline ends. Germline V gives CDR1 LNHDA, CDR2 SQIVND (reference sequence). The CDR3 contains 15 residues. CDR3: CASSSLQGPGETQYF. The DNA of the CDR3 is TGTGCCAGTAGTTCCCTACAGGGCCCGGGAGAGACCCAGTACTTC.

V usage is TRBV7-6 and J usage is TRBJ2-7, with D possibly TRBD1 on 5 matching bases. V was trimmed by 5 bases and J by 2 bases, leaving 10 bases between them. From germline, CDR1 is SGHVS and CDR2 FNYEAQ. This CDR3 is 13 amino acids long. This CDR3 is CASSLKDTYEQYF. The CDR3 nucleotides are TGTGCCAGCAGCCTGAAGGACACCTACGAGCAGTACTTC.

This clonotype was counted at least ten times. This rearrangement joins TRBV6-2 or TRBV6-3 to TRBJ2-5; D gene uncertain. CDR1 MNHEY and CDR2 SVGEGT come from the germline V gene. Trimming shortened V by 2 bases and J by 4 bases, and 11 bases separated the two germline ends. The CDR3 runs to 14 residues. CDR3 nucleotide sequence: TGTGCCAGCAGTTACGAGACAAAATCAGAGACCCAGTACTTC. It yields the protein CASSYETKSETQYF.

J is TRBJ1-1 and V is TRBV20-1; D remains unclear. The V and J ends lost 0 bases and 5 bases respectively, with 22 bases between them. The CDR3 sequence is 17 residues long. Germline assignment: CDR1 DFQATT and CDR2 SNEGSKA (reference sequence). The CDR3 region is CSARDRTKGMVRTEAFF. The CDR3 region has the DNA TGCAGTGCTAGAGATAGGACTAAAGGTATGGTTCGTACTGAAGCTTTCTTT.

The chain recombines TRBV5-4 with TRBJ2-5; perhaps TRBD2 as D (6 bases). The ends were cut back, 0 bases at V and 5 bases at J, with 14 bases in the middle. The germline V gene has CDR1 SGHNT and CDR2 YYREEE (reference sequence). The CDR3 runs to 15 residues. The CDR3 bases are TGTGCCAGCAGCTTGGATCGGCGGGCGGGGGAGACCCAGTACTTC. Its protein product is CASSLDRRAGETQYF.

The V call is TRBV9, the J call TRBJ2-2, with TRBD2 identical over 8 bases. The V gene's germline CDR1 is SGDLS and CDR2 YYNGEE. V was pared by 6 bases and J by 4 bases, with 2 bases of the junction left unmatched. The length of the CDR3 is 13 residues. The CDR3 region has the DNA TGTGCCAGCACCGGGGGGGCCACCGGGGAGCTGTTTTTT. Translated: CASTGGATGELFF.

This chain connects TRBV20-1 to TRBJ2-3; D is unresolved. V was trimmed by 7 bases and J by 8 bases, leaving 10 bases between them. Germline CDR1 is DFQATT and CDR2 is SNEGSKA (reference sequence). The CDR3 extends over 10 amino acids. Here the CDR3 reads CSVILGTQYF. CDR3 DNA: TGCAGTGTAATCCTCGGTACGCAGTATTTT.

The CDR3 loop reads CASSFQGASLAEAFF. The CDR3 region has the DNA TGTGCCAGCAGTTTTCAGGGGGCGTCATTGGCTGAAGCTTTCTTT. This sequence joins TRBV27 and TRBJ1-1; 8 bases are shared with TRBD1. The CDR3 length is 15 residues. After removal of 3 bases from V and 6 bases from J, the junction contained 9 bases not matched to a gene. Germline assignment: CDR1 MNHEY and CDR2 SMNVEV (reference sequence).

As concerns this clonotype: A read error may explain this, as a much larger clone is one base away. CDR3 in amino acids: CSARTPTGQPQHF. The DNA of the CDR3 is TGCAGTGCTAGAACGCCAACGGGTCAGCCCCAGCATTTT. The V gene is TRBV20-1, the J gene TRBJ1-5; D is unresolved. The CDR3 totals 13 residues. Germline V gene lookup returns CDR1 DFQATT and CDR2 SNEGSKA (reference sequence). With 2 bases removed from V and 6 bases from J, the gap between germline ends came to 11 bases.

The chain recombines TRBV12-3 or TRBV12-4 with TRBJ1-3, with 9 positions matching TRBD1. There are 15 residues in the CDR3. With V trimmed by 5 bases and J by 3 bases, 5 bases remained unmatched. For the CDR3, the DNA is TGTGCCAGCAGTGTGGACAGGGGATTTGGAAACACCATATATTTT. Translated, it gives CASSVDRGFGNTIYF.

The V and J genes are TRBV12-3 or TRBV12-4 and TRBJ2-3; unclear D gene. The CDR3 spans 12 residues. Trimming cost V 6 bases and J 1 base, with 5 bases left between them. The CDR3 sequence is CASRYGTDTQYF. CDR3 coding DNA: TGTGCCAGCAGGTACGGCACAGATACGCAGTATTTT.

This clonotype was seen a single time. The junction does not match germline at one end; this may be a read error. The chain employs TRBV12-3 or TRBV12-4 and TRBJ2-5, with D possibly being TRBD1 (6 bases). The CDR3 is made up of 14 amino acids. The CDR3 region has the DNA TGTGCCGGCAGTCTGGACAGCTTGGGAGAGACCCAGTACTTC. Translation: CAGSLDSLGETQYF.

This clonotype was picked up a small number of times. The V gene is TRBV6-5, the J gene TRBJ1-1, with D unclear. Germline-derived CDR1 and CDR2 are MNHEY and SVGAGI. The germline V and J ends were trimmed by 2 bases and 4 bases, with 14 bases remaining between them. This CDR3 is built from 15 residues. The CDR3 DNA sequence: TGTGCCAGCAGTTACGTCGGGGAGGGATTCACTGAAGCTTTCTTT. It specifies CASSYVGEGFTEAFF.

As regards this clonotype: This likely stems from a read error, as it lies one base from a far larger clone. The V call is TRBV7-6, the J call TRBJ2-2, with no clear D. The CDR3 is 13 amino acids. Germline-derived CDR1 and CDR2 are SGHVS and FNYEAQ. V was cut by 1 base and J by 6 bases, with 6 bases left in between. The CDR3 sequence: CASSLDWAGELFF. The CDR3 bases are TGTGCCAGCAGCTTAGATTGGGCCGGGGAGCTGTTTTTT.

CDR3: CASSVYRGYEQYF. The CDR3, as DNA: TGTGCCAGTAGTGTATACAGGGGATACGAGCAGTACTTC. The V gene is TRBV19, the J gene TRBJ2-7; 7 bases are a match to TRBD1. The CDR3 is 13 residues long. CDR1 is LNHDA, CDR2 SQIVND, per germline (reference sequence). V lost 5 bases to trimming and J lost 4 bases; unmatched junction nucleotides: 5.